This T cell receptor (beta chain) emerged from a study of T cell responses to AZD1222 COVID-19 vaccine. Looked up from germline, CDR1 is MNHEY and CDR2 is SVGEGT. This CDR3 has 16 amino acids. V gave up 5 bases and J gave up 5 bases; unmatched junction bases: 5. Concerning this clone: Its antigen is not identified.

Some clones are missing from TCRdb's copy, which holds only in-frame ones; the method was immunoSEQ multiplex PCR. The table records about 110,000 clones, about 86% of them present only once. Findings and caveats of the study: Nearly half of unique spike-specific TCRs reportedly avoided B.1.351 and B.1.1.7 mutated regions.

Here the sequenced sample was peripheral blood, taken on day 0 of AZD1222 vaccination. The clonotype comes from an adult in good health. V gene TRBV6-2 or TRBV6-3 combines with J gene TRBJ2-3; the match to TRBD2 covers 15 bases. CDR3 DNA: TGTGCCAGCAGTGAGGGACTAGCGGGGGGCGTAGATACGCAGTATTTT. This sequence encodes CASSEGLAGGVDTQYF.